A selection of T cell receptor beta chains follows, all from one sample in a study of T cell changes during pregnancy in multiple sclerosis. Only in-frame clones appear in the TCRdb table, and some are missing; sequencing was by immunoSEQ multiplex PCR. The top ten hold approximately 0.6% of the sample, which has tens of thousands of clones, 70% to 90% seen once. The sample here was CD4+ T cells from peripheral blood mononuclear cells, taken before pregnancy. These receptors were collected from a female donor with multiple sclerosis, enrolled in a pregnancy study. Both conserved end residues are part of each CDR3. Fields, in order: CDR3 DNA, CDR3 protein, J gene, D gene, V gene. The D gene is left open where the match is weak.

TGTGCCAGCATCCAGGGCGTCAATCAGCCCCAGCATTTT	CASIQGVNQPQHF	TRBJ1-5	NA	TRBV6-6
TGTGCCAGCAGCTTGACAGCTTACTCCTCTGGAAACACCATATATTTT	CASSLTAYSSGNTIYF	TRBJ1-3	NA	TRBV5-4
TGTGCCAGCAGAATTCTCGGGGACAGGGATTACGAGCAGTACTTC	CASRILGDRDYEQYF	TRBJ2-7	TRBD1	TRBV2
TGTGCCAGAGGGGGGGGTACAAATAATTCACCCCTCCACTTT	CARGGGTNNSPLHF	TRBJ1-6	NA	TRBV28
TGCGCCAGCAGCTTGCAAAGGACAGGGAGGGACGAGCAGTACTTC	CASSLQRTGRDEQYF	TRBJ2-7	NA	TRBV5-1
TGTGCCAGCAGCTCCCCCCTACAGGGTGGCAATGAGCAGTTCTTC	CASSSPLQGGNEQFF	TRBJ2-1	NA	TRBV5-4
TGCGCCAGCACCCAAATCGCTGGGGGGGGCCGGTCCTACAATGAGCAGTTCTTC	CASTQIAGGGRSYNEQFF	TRBJ2-1	NA	TRBV5-1
TGTGCCAGCAGCCGCCTCTTGGGACAGGGAAATGAAAAACTGTTTTTT	CASSRLLGQGNEKLFF	TRBJ1-4	TRBD1	TRBV11-2
TGTGCCAGCAGTTCCTATAGCGGGGGGAACAATGAGCAGTTCTTC	CASSSYSGGNNEQFF	TRBJ2-1	TRBD2	TRBV27
TGTGCCAGCAGCTGGGGGGGAGGAGGGTCTGCAGGGGCAGATACGCAGTATTTT	CASSWGGGGSAGADTQYF	TRBJ2-3	NA	TRBV11-3
TGTGCCAGCAGCGTTATAGCGGGGGGCGTCTACAATGAGCAGTTCTTC	CASSVIAGGVYNEQFF	TRBJ2-1	TRBD2	TRBV9